Below are 27 T cell receptor beta chains sequenced from a single sample in a study of blood T cell repertoires in COVID-19. Generated by immunoSEQ multiplex PCR, the TCRdb table keeps only in-frame clones and is missing some. The repertoire holds some 120,000 clones, over 75% seen once, with around 6.3% in the top ten. What was sequenced was peripheral blood. These receptors all stem from a man aged 80 or over with active or convalescent COVID-19.

This clone was recorded many times. The rearrangement joins TRBV15 to TRBJ1-1, with no clear D. Trimming shortened V by 0 bases and J by 5 bases, and 7 bases separated the two germline ends. Germline V gene sequence: CDR1 LNHNV, CDR2 YYDKDF (reference sequence). The CDR3 totals 13 residues. The CDR3 protein is CATSRDWRTEAFF. The CDR3 nucleotides are TGTGCCACCAGCAGAGATTGGAGGACTGAAGCTTTCTTT.

This chain connects TRBV7-8 to TRBJ1-5, with D possibly matching TRBD1 (6 bases). The CDR3 sequence is 15 residues long. Trimming took off 5 bases at V and 1 base at J, with 12 bases between the two ends. Germline-derived CDR1 and CDR2 are SGHVS and FQNEAQ. The chain's CDR3 is CASSRMGASNQPQHF. As DNA, the CDR3 is TGTGCCAGCAGCCGGATGGGGGCGAGCAATCAGCCCCAGCATTTT.

The chain is built from TRBV19 and TRBJ1-2, with 7 bases that match TRBD1. Germline trimming cut 4 bases from V and 4 bases from J; bases unmatched to any gene: 6. Germline V CDR1 and CDR2: LNHDA, SQIVND (reference sequence). The CDR3 loop spans 14 amino acids. The CDR3 spells CASSTETGIYGYTF. DNA for the CDR3: TGTGCCAGTAGTACCGAGACAGGGATCTATGGCTACACCTTC.

This sequence joins TRBV25-1 and TRBJ1-6, with 7 bases aligning to TRBD1. Germline trimming cut 3 bases from V and 7 bases from J; bases unmatched to any gene: 9. Per germline, CDR1 MGHDK and CDR2 SYGVNS. CDR3 size: 16 residues. The CDR3 DNA reads TGTGCCAGCAGTGAGTGGGGACAGCTATACAATTCACCCCTCCACTTT. It specifies CASSEWGQLYNSPLHF.

This clone was found once. The CDR3 DNA reads as TGTGCCAGCAGCTTCGGGGAAGTGGGGGAGCAGTACTTC. Its translation is CASSFGEVGEQYF. The gene calls are TRBV11-1 and TRBJ2-7; TRBD2 is a possible D gene (5 bases). Trimming took off 3 bases at V and 7 bases at J, with 13 bases between the two ends. Germline values: CDR1 SGHAT, CDR2 FQDESV (reference sequence). CDR3 size: 13 residues.

The V gene is TRBV6-2 or TRBV6-3, the J gene TRBJ1-1; TRBD1 matches at 7 bases. From germline, CDR1 is MNHEY and CDR2 SVGEGT. This CDR3 is 15 amino acids long. Trimming cost V 5 bases and J 4 bases; bases outside gene matches: 10. The CDR3 DNA reads as TGTGCCAGCAGTCCCTCTAAGGGGGCCCGCACTGAAGCTTTCTTT. It encodes CASSPSKGARTEAFF.

The V call is TRBV18, the J call TRBJ2-2; 7 bases align to TRBD2. This CDR3 spans 16 amino acids. Germline V gives CDR1 KGHSH, CDR2 LQKENI. Unmatched junction bases numbered 5, after V lost 4 bases and J lost 0 bases. CDR3 amino acids: CASSLGTMTNTGELFF. In DNA form, the CDR3 reads TGTGCCAGCTCACTAGGGACTATGACGAACACCGGGGAGCTGTTTTTT.

Comments on this clone: Other DNA sequences of this sample code for an identical CDR3. The gene calls are TRBV27 and TRBJ1-2; D call uncertain. Per the germline V gene, CDR1 is MNHEY and CDR2 is SMNVEV (reference sequence). CDR3 length: 14 residues. With 3 bases removed from V and 0 bases from J, the gap between germline ends came to 8 bases. The CDR3 nucleotides read TGTGCCAGCAGTTTGTCAGGCGCTAACTATGGCTACACCTTC. Residues: CASSLSGANYGYTF.

The chain employs TRBV7-3 and TRBJ2-7, with 7 bases aligning to TRBD1. The CDR3 is 14 amino acids. Germline CDR1 SGHTA, CDR2 FQGTGA. Trimming cost V 5 bases and J 3 bases; bases outside gene matches: 7. The CDR3 sequence: CASSPDRFNYEQYF. The CDR3 nucleotides are TGTGCCAGCAGCCCGGACAGGTTTAACTACGAGCAGTACTTC.

The rearrangement links TRBV3-1 (or the pseudogene TRBV3-2) to TRBJ1-1; perhaps TRBD1 as D (6 bases). The CDR3 runs to 15 residues. CDR1 and CDR2 (germline): LGHDT, YNNKEL (reference sequence). With 0 bases removed from V and 6 bases from J, the gap between germline ends came to 14 bases. The CDR3 DNA sequence: TGTGCCAGCAGCCAAGACGGGGGGGGCTGGGCTGAAGCTTTCTTT. It encodes CASSQDGGGWAEAFF.

For the CDR3, the DNA is TGTGCCAGCAGTTTCGACAGGCTCGGAGGCGAGCAGTACTTC. Translating gives CASSFDRLGGEQYF. The chain uses TRBV6-2 or TRBV6-3 and TRBJ2-7, with D tentatively TRBD1 (6 bases). CDR3 size: 14 residues. CDR1 MNHEY and CDR2 SVGEGT come from the germline V gene. V gave up 4 bases and J gave up 6 bases, with 16 bases separating them.

This chain links TRBV5-1 with TRBJ2-1; weak D call: TRBD2 (6 bases). The CDR3 runs to 14 residues. Germline assignment: CDR1 SGHRS and CDR2 YFSETQ. Trimming stripped 4 bases from V and 2 bases from J, with 10 bases between. CDR3 nucleotides: TGCGCCAGCAGCGGGGACTCCACCTACAATGAGCAGTTCTTC. This sequence encodes CASSGDSTYNEQFF.

The chain joins TRBV6-4 to TRBJ1-5; 11 nucleotides match TRBD1. CDR1 is MRHNA and CDR2 is SNTAGT in the germline V gene. CDR3 length: 15 amino acids. J lost 7 bases, V lost 4 bases, and 6 bases had no gene match. The CDR3 spells CASSGTGGSWQPQHF. DNA of the CDR3: TGTGCCAGCAGTGGGACAGGGGGCTCGTGGCAGCCCCAGCATTTT.

This rearrangement joins TRBV2 to TRBJ2-3; 11 bases line up with TRBD1. The length of the CDR3 is 14 residues. Germline values: CDR1 SNHLY, CDR2 FYNNEI. V gave up 6 bases and J gave up 3 bases; unmatched junction bases: 2. DNA of the CDR3: TGTGCCAGCAGCCGGGACAGGGGGACAGATACGCAGTATTTT. Protein product: CASSRDRGTDTQYF.

This chain uses TRBV7-6 with TRBJ1-3, with 8 bases that match TRBD1. Unmatched junction bases numbered 11, after V lost 7 bases and J lost 3 bases. The CDR3 runs to 16 residues. Germline values: CDR1 SGHVS, CDR2 FNYEAQ. The chain's CDR3 is CASTSHYRGNGNTIYF. CDR3 nucleotides: TGTGCCAGCACGTCACACTACAGGGGGAATGGAAACACCATATATTTT.

The chain recombines TRBV5-1 with TRBJ1-6; possible D gene TRBD1, 5 bases. This CDR3 contains 14 residues. The germline V gene has CDR1 SGHRS and CDR2 YFSETQ. The ends were cut back, 0 bases at V and 8 bases at J, with 9 bases in the middle. CDR3 residues: CASSLVDSYSPLHF. DNA for the CDR3: TGCGCCAGCAGCTTGGTTGACAGTTATTCACCCCTCCACTTT.

The chain recombines TRBV27 with TRBJ1-5; D perhaps matches TRBD1 (5 bases). The CDR3 is made up of 17 amino acids. Germline V CDR1 and CDR2: MNHEY, SMNVEV (reference sequence). The germline V and J ends were trimmed by 3 bases and 3 bases, with 18 bases remaining between them. CDR3 DNA: TGTGCCAGCAGTTTGATCTGGGGTGACAGTTTCAATCAGCCCCAGCATTTT. Residues: CASSLIWGDSFNQPQHF.

The V gene is TRBV4-2, the J gene TRBJ2-5, with TRBD2 as a possible D gene (7 bases). The length of the CDR3 is 16 residues. The germline V and J ends were trimmed by 4 bases and 4 bases, with 19 bases remaining between them. CDR1 and CDR2 (germline): LGHNA, YNFKEQ. The CDR3 DNA reads as TGTGCCAGCAGCCCTCAAGGGGGGGAGGGGGGAGAGACCCAGTACTTC. Translating gives CASSPQGGEGGETQYF.

The genes are TRBV19 and TRBJ1-2; TRBD1 aligns across 7 bases. In germline, CDR1 is LNHDA, CDR2 SQIVND (reference sequence). Trimming removed 10 bases from V and 7 bases from J; junction bases left unmatched: 9. The CDR3 sequence is 12 residues long. CDR3 nucleotides: TGTGCCACCAGCACAGGGGTACGTGGCTACACCTTC. This encodes CATSTGVRGYTF.

The chain recombines TRBV7-3 with TRBJ1-4; perhaps TRBD1 as D (5 bases). Deletions cut 1 base from V and 6 bases from J, with 12 bases between. The CDR3 covers 15 residues. CDR1 and CDR2 (germline): SGHTA, FQGTGA. In nucleotides, the CDR3 is TGTGCCAGCAGCTTAAGTCCCAGGGTGTATGAAAAACTGTTTTTT. Translated, it gives CASSLSPRVYEKLFF.

The gene calls are TRBV9 and TRBJ1-3, with a possible D match to TRBD1 (5 bases). Germline V gives CDR1 SGDLS, CDR2 YYNGEE. V lost 4 bases to trimming and J lost 0 bases, with 11 bases between them. This CDR3 spans 15 amino acids. The CDR3 is CASSSGHFSGNTIYF. CDR3 DNA: TGTGCCAGCAGCTCAGGACATTTCTCTGGAAACACCATATATTTT.

The table lists this clone with a count of one. The chain links TRBV4-2 to TRBJ2-5, with TRBD2 matching over 7 bases. The CDR3 contains 18 residues. V lost 0 bases to trimming and J lost 2 bases; unmatched junction nucleotides: 12. Germline assignment: CDR1 LGHNA and CDR2 YNFKEQ. For the CDR3, the DNA is TGTGCCAGCAGCCAAGATTTGGTAGTAGCGGGCGCACAAGAGACCCAGTACTTC. Its protein product is CASSQDLVVAGAQETQYF.

The gene calls are TRBV29-1 and TRBJ2-5; 9 bases are a match to TRBD2. V was pared by 6 bases and J by 5 bases, with 13 bases of the junction left unmatched. The CDR3 spans 15 residues. Germline V lookup: CDR1 SQVTM, CDR2 ANQGSEA. The CDR3 loop is CSVDYAGGPFETQYF. DNA for the CDR3: TGCAGCGTAGACTATGCGGGAGGGCCCTTTGAGACCCAGTACTTC.

J is TRBJ1-1 and V is TRBV7-7; 9 bases map to TRBD1. V was pared by 2 bases and J by 9 bases, with 4 bases of the junction left unmatched. Germline V gene lookup returns CDR1 SSHAT and CDR2 FNYEAQ (reference sequence). The CDR3 is made up of 13 amino acids. CDR3 residues: CASSLKQGAQAFF. The CDR3, as DNA: TGTGCCAGCAGCTTAAAACAGGGGGCCCAAGCTTTCTTT.

The J gene is TRBJ2-1, the V gene TRBV15; the match to TRBD2 covers 10 bases. Germline assignment: CDR1 LNHNV and CDR2 YYDKDF (reference sequence). CDR3 length: 16 amino acids. The V and J ends lost 1 base and 8 bases, in that order; junction bases with no gene match: 8. The CDR3 loop is CATSRAQREGLDEQFF. The CDR3 region has the DNA TGTGCCACCAGCAGAGCCCAGCGGGAGGGCCTTGATGAGCAGTTCTTC.

This sequence joins TRBV29-1 and TRBJ1-4, with D possibly being TRBD1 (6 bases). Germline lookup yields CDR1 SQVTM and CDR2 ANQGSEA. V was shortened by 4 bases and J by 11 bases, with 11 bases between the two germline ends. There are 11 residues in the CDR3. The CDR3 nucleotides read TGCAGCGTTGGGGCGGGGGCCAAACTGTTTTTT. Translation gives CSVGAGAKLFF.

V gene TRBV18 combines with J gene TRBJ2-7; 9 bases match TRBD2. The CDR3 has 16 residues. Germline trimming cut 1 base from V and 5 bases from J; bases unmatched to any gene: 9. Germline V gene sequence: CDR1 KGHSH, CDR2 LQKENI. CDR3 region: CASSPLSGSGINEQYF. The DNA for the CDR3 is TGTGCCAGCTCACCACTTAGCGGGAGTGGGATAAACGAGCAGTACTTC.